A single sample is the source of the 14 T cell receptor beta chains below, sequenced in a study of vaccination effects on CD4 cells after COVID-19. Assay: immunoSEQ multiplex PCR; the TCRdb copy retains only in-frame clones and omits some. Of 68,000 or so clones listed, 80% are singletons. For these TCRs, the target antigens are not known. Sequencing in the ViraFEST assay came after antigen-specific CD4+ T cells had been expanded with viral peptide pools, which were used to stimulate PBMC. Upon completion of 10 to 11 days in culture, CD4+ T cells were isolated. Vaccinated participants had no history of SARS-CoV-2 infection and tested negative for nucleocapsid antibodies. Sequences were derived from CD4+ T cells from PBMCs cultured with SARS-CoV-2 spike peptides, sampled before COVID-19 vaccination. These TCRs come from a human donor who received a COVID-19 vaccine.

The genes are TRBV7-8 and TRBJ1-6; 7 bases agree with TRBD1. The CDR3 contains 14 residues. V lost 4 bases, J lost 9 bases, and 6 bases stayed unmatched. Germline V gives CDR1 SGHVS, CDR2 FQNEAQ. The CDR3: CASSSPGGGSPLHF. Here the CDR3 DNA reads TGTGCCAGCAGCTCACCAGGGGGTGGTTCACCCCTCCACTTT.

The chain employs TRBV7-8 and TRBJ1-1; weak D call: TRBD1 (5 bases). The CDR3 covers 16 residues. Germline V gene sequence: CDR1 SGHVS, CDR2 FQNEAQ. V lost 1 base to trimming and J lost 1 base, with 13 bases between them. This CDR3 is CASSLGRGESNTEAFF. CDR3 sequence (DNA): TGTGCCAGCAGCTTAGGTCGAGGGGAGTCGAACACTGAAGCTTTCTTT.

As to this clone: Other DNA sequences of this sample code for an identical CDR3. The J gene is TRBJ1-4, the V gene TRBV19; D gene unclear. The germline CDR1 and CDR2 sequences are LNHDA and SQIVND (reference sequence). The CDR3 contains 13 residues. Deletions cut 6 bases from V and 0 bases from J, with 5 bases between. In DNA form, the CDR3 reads TGTGCCAGTAGGACGTCAACTAATGAAAAACTGTTTTTT. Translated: CASRTSTNEKLFF. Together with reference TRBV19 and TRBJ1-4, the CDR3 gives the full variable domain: DGGITQSPKYLFRKEGQNVTLSCEQNLNHDAMYWYRQDPGQGLRLIYYSQIVNDFQKGDIAEGYSVSREKKESFPLTVTSAQKNPTAFYLCASRTSTNEKLFFGSGTQLSVL.

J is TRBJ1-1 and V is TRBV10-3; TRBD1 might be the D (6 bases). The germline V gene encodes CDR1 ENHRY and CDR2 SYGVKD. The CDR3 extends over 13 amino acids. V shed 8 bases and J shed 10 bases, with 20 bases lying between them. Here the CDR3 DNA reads TGTGCCATCGGAGAACAGGGCCCCAACACAGCTTTCTTT. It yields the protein CAIGEQGPNTAFF.

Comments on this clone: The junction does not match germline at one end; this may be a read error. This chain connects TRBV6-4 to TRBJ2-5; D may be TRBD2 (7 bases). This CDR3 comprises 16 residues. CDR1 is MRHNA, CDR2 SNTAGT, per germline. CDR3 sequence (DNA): TGTGCCAGCAGTGACATCGTGGGGGGGCTTAAAGAGACTCAGTACTTC. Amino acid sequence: CASSDIVGGLKETQYF.

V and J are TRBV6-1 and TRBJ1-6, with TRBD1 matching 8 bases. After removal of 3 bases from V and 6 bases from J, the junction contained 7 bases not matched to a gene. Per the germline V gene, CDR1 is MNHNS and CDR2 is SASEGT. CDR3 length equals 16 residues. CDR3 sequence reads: CASSDPGQGLNSPLHF. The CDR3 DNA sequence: TGTGCCAGCAGTGACCCCGGACAGGGACTTAATTCACCCCTCCACTTT.

The CDR3, as DNA: TGTGCCACCAGTGACCCAGACAGACCCTACGAGCAGTACGTC. Translated: CATSDPDRPYEQYV. The chain carries TRBV24-1 and TRBJ2-7, with D possibly matching TRBD1 (5 bases). Germline lookup yields CDR1 KGHDR and CDR2 SFDVKD. The CDR3 length is 14 residues. V lost 4 bases and J lost 2, with 11 bases in between.

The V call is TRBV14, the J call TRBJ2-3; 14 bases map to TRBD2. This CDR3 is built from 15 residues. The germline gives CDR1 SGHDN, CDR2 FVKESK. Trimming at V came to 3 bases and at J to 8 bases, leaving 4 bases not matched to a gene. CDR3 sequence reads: CASSHGLAGGGTQYF. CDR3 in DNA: TGTGCCAGCAGCCATGGACTAGCGGGGGGCGGTACGCAGTATTTT.

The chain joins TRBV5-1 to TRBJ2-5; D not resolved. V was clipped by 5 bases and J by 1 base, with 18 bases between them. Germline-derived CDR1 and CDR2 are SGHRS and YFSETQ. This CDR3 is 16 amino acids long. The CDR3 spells CASRLWVRFLQETQYF. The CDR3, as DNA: TGCGCCAGCAGACTTTGGGTAAGGTTCCTCCAAGAGACCCAGTACTTC.

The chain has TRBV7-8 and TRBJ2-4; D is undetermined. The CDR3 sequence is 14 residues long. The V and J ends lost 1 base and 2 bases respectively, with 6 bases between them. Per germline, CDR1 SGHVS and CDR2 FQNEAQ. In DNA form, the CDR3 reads TGTGCCAGCAGCTTAGACTGGACCAAAAACATTCAGTACTTC. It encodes CASSLDWTKNIQYF. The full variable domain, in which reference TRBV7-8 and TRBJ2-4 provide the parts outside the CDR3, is GAGVSQSPRYKVAKRGQDVALRCDPISGHVSLFWYQQALGQGPEFLTYFQNEAQLDKSGLPSDRFFAERPEGSVSTLKIQRTQQEDSAVYLCASSLDWTKNIQYFGAGTRLSVL.

The CDR3 nucleotides are TGCGCCAGCAGATCGACAGGGTCAGGGGAAAAACTGTTTTTT. Translation gives CASRSTGSGEKLFF. V is TRBV5-1 and J is TRBJ1-4, with 7 bases identical to TRBD1. V shed 5 bases and J 8 bases; nucleotides not matched to a gene: 9. Germline CDR1 SGHRS, CDR2 YFSETQ. The CDR3 totals 14 residues.

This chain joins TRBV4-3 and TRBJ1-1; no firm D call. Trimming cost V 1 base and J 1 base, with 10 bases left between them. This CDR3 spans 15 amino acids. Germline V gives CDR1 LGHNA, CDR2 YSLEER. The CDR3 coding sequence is TGCGCCAGCAGCCAAGGTAGTCCGCGGAACACTGAAGCTTTCTTT. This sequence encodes CASSQGSPRNTEAFF.

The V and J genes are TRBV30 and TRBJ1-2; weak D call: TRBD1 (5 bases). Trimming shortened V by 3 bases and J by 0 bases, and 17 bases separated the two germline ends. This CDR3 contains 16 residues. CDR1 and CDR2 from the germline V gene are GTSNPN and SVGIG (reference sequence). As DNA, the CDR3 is TGTGCCTGGAGCCTTGGGACCACCCCCCCTAACTATGGCTACACCTTC. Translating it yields CAWSLGTTPPNYGYTF.

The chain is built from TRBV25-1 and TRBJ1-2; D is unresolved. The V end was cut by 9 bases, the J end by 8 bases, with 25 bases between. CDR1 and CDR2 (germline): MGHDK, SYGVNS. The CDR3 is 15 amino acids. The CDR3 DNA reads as TGTGCCAGTCGCGGCCGTCCGGACGTCTATGGGGGCTACACCTTC. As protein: CASRGRPDVYGGYTF.